A selection of T cell receptor beta chains follows, all from one sample in a study of blood T cell repertoires in COVID-19. Generated by immunoSEQ multiplex PCR, the TCRdb table keeps only in-frame clones and is missing some. In the table there are 200,000 to 250,000 clones, 80% of which are singletons. The material sequenced was peripheral blood. All receptors derive from a human donor in a cohort sampled during active COVID-19. Each CDR3 is given with its conserved first and last residue. A D gene is named only where the DNA matches it firmly. Some rows have no size entry. The others give once, few or many, or a class for an expanded clone.

TRBV7-9	NA	TRBJ2-3	NA	CASSPTGTDTQYF	TGTGCCAGCAGCCCCACGGGGACAGATACGCAGTATTTT
TRBV6-5	NA	TRBJ1-1	NA	CASTPRAENTEAFF	TGTGCCAGCACTCCGCGGGCAGAAAACACTGAAGCTTTCTTT
TRBV7-2	NA	TRBJ2-7	TRBD2	CASSALAGRYEQYF	TGTGCCAGCAGCGCCCTAGCGGGGAGATACGAGCAGTACTTC
TRBV10-3	NA	TRBJ2-7	TRBD1	CANSGTGTYEQYF	TGTGCCAACTCCGGGACAGGGACCTACGAGCAGTACTTC
TRBV27	NA	TRBJ1-2	NA	CASSFRPELTGYTF	TGTGCCAGCAGTTTCCGTCCGGAGCTGACTGGCTACACCTTC
TRBV7-9	few	TRBJ1-2	NA	CASSLAEGGYTF	TGTGCCAGCAGCTTAGCGGAGGGCGGCTACACCTTC
TRBV13	NA	TRBJ2-1	NA	CASSPRSYNEQFF	TGTGCCAGCAGCCCTCGCTCCTACAATGAGCAGTTCTTC
TRBV9	NA	TRBJ2-7	TRBD1	CASSATGMSEQYF	TGTGCCAGCAGCGCGACAGGGATGAGCGAGCAGTACTTC
TRBV28	NA	TRBJ1-5	NA	CASSSQSQPQHF	TGTGCCAGCAGTTCACAAAGTCAGCCCCAGCATTTT
TRBV10-3	NA	TRBJ1-5	TRBD1	CAIGRTGGSNQPQHF	TGTGCCATCGGGAGGACAGGGGGCTCAAATCAGCCCCAGCATTTT
TRBV24-1	NA	TRBJ1-5	NA	CATQPGGDQPQHF	TGTGCCACCCAACCGGGGGGAGATCAGCCCCAGCATTTT
TRBV27	NA	TRBJ2-5	TRBD1	CASSPGQGLETQYF	TGTGCCAGCAGCCCGGGACAGGGTTTAGAGACCCAGTACTTC
TRBV6-5	NA	TRBJ1-2	TRBD1	CASRYRGSGYTF	TGTGCCAGCAGGTACAGGGGGAGTGGCTACACCTTC
TRBV12-3/TRBV12-4	NA	TRBJ1-2	NA	CASTLSGRGGYTF	TGTGCCAGCACCCTATCCGGTAGAGGGGGCTACACCTTC
TRBV19	NA	TRBJ2-5	TRBD1	CASRVPGQQETQYF	TGTGCCAGTAGAGTCCCGGGACAGCAAGAGACCCAGTACTTC
TRBV5-1	NA	TRBJ1-1	NA	CASSFGQNTEAFF	TGCGCCAGCAGCTTTGGGCAGAACACTGAAGCTTTCTTT
TRBV7-2	once	TRBJ1-6	NA	CASSPSGGAGSPLHF	TGTGCCAGCAGCCCTTCGGGGGGGGCAGGTTCACCCCTCCACTTT
TRBV12-3/TRBV12-4	NA	TRBJ1-2	NA	CASSQGRVGGYTF	TGTGCCAGCAGCCAGGGGAGGGTCGGCGGCTACACCTTC
TRBV27	NA	TRBJ2-2	TRBD1	CASISGTGITGELFF	TGTGCCAGCATTTCCGGGACAGGAATCACCGGGGAGCTGTTTTTT
TRBV28	NA	TRBJ2-7	NA	CASSLWPRASFETDEQYF	TGTGCCAGCAGTTTATGGCCCCGAGCGAGCTTCGAAACGGACGAGCAGTACTTC
TRBV28	NA	TRBJ2-5	TRBD1	CASSLGTGGRETQYF	TGTGCCAGCAGTTTGGGGACAGGGGGCCGCGAGACCCAGTACTTC
TRBV11-3	NA	TRBJ2-2	NA	CASSPQGETRGTGELFF	TGTGCCAGCAGCCCCCAGGGGGAGACTAGGGGCACCGGGGAGCTGTTTTTT
TRBV9	NA	TRBJ2-3	NA	CASSVDSLSTDTQYF	TGTGCCAGCAGCGTAGACTCCCTAAGCACAGATACGCAGTATTTT
TRBV18	NA	TRBJ2-7	TRBD1	CASSRDRSSYEQYF	TGTGCCAGCTCAAGGGACAGGAGCTCCTACGAGCAGTACTTC
TRBV7-9	many	TRBJ1-2	TRBD1	CASSLTGVVYGYTF	TGTGCCAGCAGCCTCACAGGGGTAGTCTATGGCTACACCTTC
TRBV7-9	NA	TRBJ1-1	TRBD1	CASSVRDRSFF	TGTGCCAGCAGCGTCCGGGACAGGTCTTTCTTT
TRBV28	once	TRBJ2-1	TRBD2	CASSFIAGVDEQFF	TGTGCCAGCAGTTTCATCGCGGGAGTCGATGAGCAGTTCTTC
TRBV12-3/TRBV12-4	NA	TRBJ1-2	NA	CASSFGSNYGYTF	TGTGCCAGCAGTTTCGGGTCTAACTATGGCTACACCTTC
TRBV27	NA	TRBJ2-7	TRBD1	CASSRSGTVNTYEQYF	TGTGCCAGCAGCCGTTCGGGGACAGTTAATACCTACGAGCAGTACTTC
TRBV7-9	once	TRBJ1-1	TRBD1	CASSSGQGTEAFF	TGTGCCAGCAGCTCCGGACAGGGCACTGAAGCTTTCTTT
TRBV18	NA	TRBJ2-1	NA	CASSPVRGYNEQFF	TGTGCCAGCTCACCAGTGAGGGGGTACAATGAGCAGTTCTTC
TRBV10-1	NA	TRBJ2-2	NA	CASSESSIYTGELFF	TGCGCCAGCAGTGAATCTAGTATATACACCGGGGAGCTGTTTTTT
TRBV7-2	NA	TRBJ2-5	TRBD1	CASSLVPLDRDEETQYF	TGTGCCAGCAGCTTAGTGCCCTTGGACAGGGATGAAGAGACCCAGTACTTC
TRBV11-2	NA	TRBJ2-7	NA	CASSLGSYEQYF	TGTGCCAGCAGCTTAGGTAGCTACGAGCAGTACTTC
TRBV28	few	TRBJ1-2	NA	CASSPHSGGYTF	TGTGCCAGCAGTCCCCACAGTGGTGGCTACACCTTC
TRBV7-9	NA	TRBJ2-1	TRBD2	CASSFPGTSGPSSYNEQFF	TGTGCCAGCAGCTTTCCCGGGACTAGCGGGCCGAGCTCCTACAATGAGCAGTTCTTC
TRBV21-1	few	TRBJ1-1	NA	CASSNAGENTEAFF	TGTGCCAGCAGCAATGCCGGGGAAAACACTGAAGCTTTCTTT
TRBV4-1	NA	TRBJ2-1	TRBD2	CASSRYLAGRYNEQFF	TGCGCCAGCAGCCGCTACCTAGCGGGGCGCTACAATGAGCAGTTCTTC
TRBV15	NA	TRBJ1-2	NA	CATSAKDGGSYTF	TGTGCCACCAGCGCCAAGGACGGGGGAAGCTACACCTTC
TRBV28	many	TRBJ1-5	NA	CASSLYSYNQPQHF	TGTGCCAGCAGTTTATACAGCTATAATCAGCCCCAGCATTTT
TRBV6-2/TRBV6-3	NA	TRBJ2-4	NA	CASSPDTVAKNIQYF	TGTGCCAGCAGTCCCGACACAGTAGCCAAAAACATTCAGTACTTC
TRBV18	NA	TRBJ2-7	NA	CASSPSAYEQYF	TGTGCCAGCTCCCCCTCGGCCTACGAGCAGTACTTC
TRBV2	NA	TRBJ2-1	TRBD1	CASSISTGANWDEQFF	TGTGCCAGCAGCATTAGCACAGGGGCGAACTGGGATGAGCAGTTCTTC
TRBV3-1/TRBV3-2	NA	TRBJ2-1	TRBD2	CASSPLAGGAEQFF	TGTGCCAGCAGCCCGTTAGCGGGGGGGGCTGAGCAGTTCTTC
TRBV6-1	few	TRBJ1-1	NA	CASSESFRNTEAFF	TGTGCCAGCAGTGAGTCTTTTAGGAACACTGAAGCTTTCTTT
TRBV19	NA	TRBJ1-1	NA	CASSIFGQMNTEAFF	TGTGCCAGTAGTATTTTTGGACAGATGAACACTGAAGCTTTCTTT
TRBV24-1	NA	TRBJ2-3	NA	CATSDNMGAGADTQYF	TGTGCCACCAGTGATAATATGGGGGCAGGGGCAGATACGCAGTATTTT
TRBV11-3	once	TRBJ2-1	NA	CASSPENTYNEQFF	TGTGCCAGCAGCCCTGAGAATACCTACAATGAGCAGTTCTTC
TRBV4-3	NA	TRBJ2-7	NA	CASSLSEVGYEQYF	TGCGCCAGCAGCCTCTCAGAGGTTGGGTACGAGCAGTACTTC
TRBV7-9	NA	TRBJ1-1	NA	CASSPNYSGWAFF	TGTGCCAGCAGCCCTAATTATTCAGGGTGGGCTTTCTTT
TRBV11-2	NA	TRBJ1-6	NA	CASSFRNSPLHF	TGTGCCAGCAGCTTCAGGAATTCACCCCTCCACTTT
TRBV3-1/TRBV3-2	many	TRBJ1-1	NA	CASSGTFEAFF	TGTGCCAGCAGCGGGACATTTGAAGCTTTCTTT
TRBV5-1	NA	TRBJ1-2	TRBD1	CASSLEGAFNYGYTF	TGCGCCAGCAGCTTGGAGGGGGCCTTCAACTATGGCTACACCTTC
TRBV30	NA	TRBJ2-6	NA	CAWSSGRVLTF	TGTGCCTGGAGTAGTGGGAGGGTCCTGACTTTC
TRBV9	many	TRBJ1-5	NA	CASSAGSLSNQPQHF	TGTGCCAGCAGTGCAGGGTCGTTAAGCAATCAGCCCCAGCATTTT
TRBV7-9	NA	TRBJ2-5	NA	CASSLSREFRYF	TGTGCCAGCAGCTTATCTCGGGAGTTTCGGTACTTC
TRBV18	once	TRBJ2-7	TRBD2	CASSPLTSASYEQYF	TGTGCCAGCTCACCACTCACTAGCGCCTCCTACGAGCAGTACTTC
TRBV10-3	NA	TRBJ2-7	TRBD1	CATRTGDYEQYF	TGTGCCACCCGAACAGGGGACTACGAGCAGTACTTC
TRBV28	NA	TRBJ1-2	NA	CASRETGNYGYTF	TGTGCCAGCAGGGAAACAGGGAACTATGGCTACACCTTC